The sequence of this T cell receptor (beta chain) was determined in a study of vaccination and CD4 T cells after COVID-19. Background on the study: Median draw time for post-COVID samples was roughly 96 days post-diagnosis (range 35 to 161). Study conclusions and caveats: Among convalescent patients, a median roughly 90% of reactive clones emerged only after vaccination.

Sequencing of DNA taken from cultured CD4+ T cells relied on the Oncomine TCR Beta short-read assay. TCRdb re-derived calls from the PCR reads in MiXCR, one entry per CDR3 protein. The data hold fewer than 15,000 distinct CDR3 sequences, with around 58% observed a single time. Notes on this clonotype: Its antigen is as yet unknown.

The germline V gene has CDR1 LNHDA and CDR2 SQIVND (reference sequence). The V end was cut by 6 bases, the J end by 6 bases, with 19 bases between. This CDR3 region has 15 residues. Described treatment: approximately nine-day PBMC culture with coronavirus spike peptide pools or control peptides (ViraFEST assay). Following expansion of antigen-specific T cells with peptide pools, ViraFEST then sequenced TCRs. The sample taken for sequencing was CD4+ T cells from blood, cultured in vitro. The TCR was taken from a human donor who had recovered from COVID-19. This chain links TRBV19 with TRBJ2-3; D unclear. The CDR3 loop reads CASRHRAARDDTQYF. CDR3 DNA sequence: TGTGCCAGTAGACACCGCGCCGCCCGTGATGATACGCAGTATTTT.